The 21 T cell receptor beta chains below come from one sample, sequenced in a study of OX40 agonist ivuxolimab in advanced cancers. Using immunoSEQ multiplex PCR, the repertoire was profiled, and TCRdb retains in-frame clones only, with some absent. The table shows around 100,000 clones, with 90% to 97% occurring only once. The material was CD4+ or CD8+ T cells sorted from blood, obtained in a trial of the OX40 agonist ivuxolimab. These receptors came from an adult with an advanced solid tumor such as melanoma, head and neck, liver or kidney cancer.

This sequence joins TRBV4-1 and TRBJ2-1, with 7 bases matching TRBD2. The length of the CDR3 is 14 residues. J gave up 7 bases and V 4 bases, and 7 bases lay outside the gene matches. From germline, CDR1 is MGHRA and CDR2 YSYEKL. The CDR3 DNA sequence: TGCGCCAGCAGCCGGACTAGTGAAATTAATGAGCAGTTCTTC. Translating it yields CASSRTSEINEQFF.

V and J are TRBV28 and TRBJ1-1; tentatively, D is TRBD1 (5 bases). Germline values: CDR1 MDHEN, CDR2 SYDVKM. The CDR3 totals 14 residues. V was shortened by 5 bases and J by 1 base, with 11 bases between the two germline ends. This CDR3 is CASSPVTENTEAFF. CDR3 coding DNA: TGTGCCAGCAGTCCCGTGACAGAGAACACTGAAGCTTTCTTT. The full variable domain, completed using reference TRBV28 and TRBJ1-1, is DVKVTQSSRYLVKRTGEKVFLECVQDMDHENMFWYRQDPGLGLRLIYFSYDVKMKEKGDIPEGYSVSREKKERFSLILESASTNQTSMYLCASSPVTENTEAFFGQGTRLTVV.

This chain connects TRBV28 to TRBJ1-5; D is uncertain. This CDR3 has 15 amino acids. Trimming left V 1 base short and J 0 bases short, with 7 bases between. Germline V gene sequence: CDR1 MDHEN, CDR2 SYDVKM. CDR3 in amino acids: CASSLSSYSNQPQHF. In DNA form, the CDR3 reads TGTGCCAGCAGTTTATCTTCTTATAGCAATCAGCCCCAGCATTTT.

The rearrangement links TRBV7-6 to TRBJ2-5, with 12 bases fitting TRBD2. CDR1 and CDR2 (germline): SGHVS, FNYEAQ. The CDR3 is 16 amino acids. After removal of 1 base from V and 4 bases from J, the junction contained 4 bases not matched to a gene. Here the CDR3 reads CASSLGPSGRGETQYF. CDR3 DNA: TGTGCCAGCAGCTTAGGTCCTAGCGGGAGGGGAGAGACCCAGTACTTC. The full variable domain, completed using reference TRBV7-6 and TRBJ2-5, is GAGVSQSPRYKVTKRGQDVALRCDPISGHVSLYWYRQALGQGPEFLTYFNYEAQQDKSGLPNDRFSAERPEGSISTLTIQRTEQRDSAMYRCASSLGPSGRGETQYFGPGTRLLVL.

The chain recombines TRBV5-1 with TRBJ2-3; 10 bases are a match to TRBD1. Germline CDR1 and CDR2: SGHRS and YFSETQ. The CDR3 loop spans 14 amino acids. V dropped 2 bases and J dropped 4; count of bases not matched to a gene: 1. CDR3 amino acids: CASSFGQGADTQYF. CDR3 DNA: TGCGCCAGCAGCTTCGGACAGGGGGCAGATACGCAGTATTTT.

The CDR3 DNA follows: TGTGCCAGCAACGAGGACCCCAACACTGAAGCTTTCTTT. Amino acids: CASNEDPNTEAFF. V and J are TRBV14 and TRBJ1-1; D gene ambiguous. Trimming removed 7 bases from V and 2 bases from J, with 11 bases in between. The CDR3 loop spans 13 amino acids. Germline V lookup: CDR1 SGHDN, CDR2 FVKESK. The full variable domain, in which reference TRBV14 and TRBJ1-1 provide the parts outside the CDR3, is EAGVTQFPSHSVIEKGQTVTLRCDPISGHDNLYWYRRVMGKEIKFLLHFVKESKQDESGMPNNRFLAERTGGTYSTLKVQPAELEDSGVYFCASNEDPNTEAFFGQGTRLTVV.

The chain carries TRBV28 and TRBJ2-1; a possible D gene is TRBD2 (6 bases). There are 15 residues in the CDR3. V gave up 5 bases and J gave up 12 bases, with 23 bases separating them. Germline CDR1 MDHEN, CDR2 SYDVKM. CDR3 in amino acids: CASSLPLERVQGQFF. In DNA form, the CDR3 reads TGTGCCAGCAGTCTCCCACTGGAGCGGGTTCAAGGGCAGTTCTTC.

The chain recombines TRBV25-1 with TRBJ1-2; the D is unclear. CDR3 length: 15 residues. The germline gives CDR1 MGHDK, CDR2 SYGVNS. Deletions cut 1 base from V and 6 bases from J, with 15 bases between. CDR3 in amino acids: CASSESDRTGNGYTF. The CDR3 nucleotides are TGTGCCAGCAGTGAATCCGATCGGACCGGGAATGGCTACACCTTC.

The rearrangement links TRBV7-9 to TRBJ2-7; 7 nucleotides agree with TRBD2. Trimming removed 3 bases from V and 5 bases from J; junction bases left unmatched: 7. Per the germline V gene, CDR1 is SEHNR and CDR2 is FQNEAQ (reference sequence). This CDR3 region has 14 residues. The CDR3 sequence: CASSFIGRSDEQYF. The CDR3 region has the DNA TGTGCCAGCAGCTTTATCGGGAGGTCCGACGAGCAGTACTTC.

The chain combines TRBV9 with TRBJ2-7, with 10 bases fitting TRBD1. The CDR3 is 14 residues long. CDR1 is SGDLS and CDR2 is YYNGEE in the germline V gene. J was trimmed by 3 bases and V by 4 bases; bases with no gene match: 4. Written as DNA, the CDR3 is TGTGCCAGCAGCCCCGGACAGGGGGACTACGAGCAGTACTTC. Its protein product is CASSPGQGDYEQYF.

This clone was recorded once. The sample holds other DNA sequences that translate to the same CDR3. The chain carries TRBV5-6 and TRBJ1-2, with D uncertain. The ends were cut back, 2 bases at V and 3 bases at J, with 5 bases in the middle. The length of the CDR3 is 12 residues. Per germline, CDR1 SGHDT and CDR2 YYEEEE. CDR3 sequence (DNA): TGTGCCAGCAGCTTAGGAGACTATGGCTACACCTTC. Translated: CASSLGDYGYTF.

The CDR3 sequence is CASSGTSGGLSTDTQYF. CDR3 sequence (DNA): TGTGCCAGCAGTGGGACTAGCGGGGGGCTTAGCACAGATACGCAGTATTTT. The chain combines TRBV2 with TRBJ2-3, with 14 bases matching TRBD2. Germline V gene lookup returns CDR1 SNHLY and CDR2 FYNNEI. Germline trimming cut 4 bases from V and 0 bases from J; bases unmatched to any gene: 3. The CDR3 runs 17 residues.

The gene calls are TRBV28 and TRBJ1-1; D is possibly TRBD1 (6 bases). V was shortened by 7 bases and J by 4 bases, with 22 bases between the two germline ends. This CDR3 has 16 amino acids. CDR1 and CDR2 from the germline V gene are MDHEN and SYDVKM. CDR3 coding DNA: TGTGCCAGCACTGGGGGCAGGAGGGAAGTTGGCACTGAAGCTTTCTTT. This translates into CASTGGRREVGTEAFF. The whole variable domain, filled in from reference TRBV28 and TRBJ1-1, reads DVKVTQSSRYLVKRTGEKVFLECVQDMDHENMFWYRQDPGLGLRLIYFSYDVKMKEKGDIPEGYSVSREKKERFSLILESASTNQTSMYLCASTGGRREVGTEAFFGQGTRLTVV.

This chain joins TRBV19 and TRBJ1-3; no clear D gene. This CDR3 has 13 amino acids. Per germline, CDR1 LNHDA and CDR2 SQIVND (reference sequence). V was cut by 1 base and J by 7 bases, with 8 bases left in between. CDR3 region: CASSIASGNTIYF. The CDR3 DNA sequence: TGTGCCAGTAGTATAGCGTCCGGGAACACCATATATTTT.

Turning to this clone: At one of its ends the junction is not consistent with the germline gene, which may arise from a read error. J is TRBJ1-1 and V is TRBV19; D may be TRBD1 (5 bases). Per the germline V gene, CDR1 is LNHDA and CDR2 is SQIVND (reference sequence). The CDR3 has 13 residues. The CDR3 DNA sequence: TGTGTCAGTAGTGGGGAGGAAGGGACTTGGGCTTTCTTT. The encoded protein is CVSSGEEGTWAFF.

The chain recombines TRBV7-9 with TRBJ1-2, with 9 bases matching TRBD1. The CDR3 spans 15 residues. Germline-derived CDR1 and CDR2 are SEHNR and FQNEAQ (reference sequence). The V gene end was trimmed by 3 bases and the J gene end by 7 bases; junction bases not matched to a gene: 9. DNA of the CDR3: TGTGCCAGCAGCTTGGAACAGGGGGCGCGTAGTGGCTACACCTTC. Translating it yields CASSLEQGARSGYTF.

This clone was observed once. The rearrangement joins TRBV7-6 to TRBJ2-7, with D maybe TRBD1 (5 bases). Germline V gene sequence: CDR1 SGHVS, CDR2 FNYEAQ. Deletions cut 2 bases from V and 1 base from J, with 12 bases between. CDR3 length: 15 amino acids. The CDR3 coding sequence is TGTGCCAGCAGCTTAATGGCAGGGAATTCCTACGAGCAGTACTTC. Its protein product is CASSLMAGNSYEQYF.

This sequence joins TRBV6-5 and TRBJ1-1, with D possibly being TRBD1 (6 bases). The CDR3 runs to 15 residues. Trimming shortened V by 0 bases and J by 6 bases, and 14 bases separated the two germline ends. Germline V gene lookup returns CDR1 MNHEY and CDR2 SVGAGI. The CDR3: CASSYSTTGRAEAFF. Here the CDR3 DNA reads TGTGCCAGCAGTTACTCAACAACAGGGAGGGCTGAAGCTTTCTTT.

This chain connects TRBV19 to TRBJ1-2; weak D call: TRBD1 (5 bases). The CDR3 is made up of 12 amino acids. With 3 bases removed from V and 6 bases from J, the gap between germline ends came to 8 bases. Germline lookup yields CDR1 LNHDA and CDR2 SQIVND (reference sequence). The CDR3 region is CASSILGDGYTF. The CDR3, as DNA: TGTGCCAGTAGTATTCTGGGGGATGGCTACACCTTC.

The rearrangement joins TRBV6-5 to TRBJ2-2; no firm D call. Germline assignment: CDR1 MNHEY and CDR2 SVGAGI. The ends were cut back, 2 bases at V and 1 base at J, with 5 bases in the middle. The CDR3 is 14 amino acids. The CDR3 DNA reads as TGTGCCAGCAGTTACGGGAAGAACACCGGGGAGCTGTTTTTT. This gives the protein CASSYGKNTGELFF.

This chain joins TRBV7-8 and TRBJ2-5, with a possible D match to TRBD1 (5 bases). The CDR3 runs to 15 residues. CDR1 is SGHVS and CDR2 is FQNEAQ in the germline V gene. Trimming removed 5 bases from V and 2 bases from J, with 15 bases in between. CDR3 sequence (DNA): TGTGCCAGCAGCCCCGCTGGCAGGGAACAAGAGACCCAGTACTTC. Its protein is CASSPAGREQETQYF.